The 29 T cell receptor beta chains in this list originate from one sample, sequenced in a study of healthy donors' naive CD4 and CD8 T cells (dated by TCRdb to between 2015 and 2016). Sequenced on a 454 GS FLX Titanium. A previously published linear amplification protocol was used to build the TCR libraries, starting from approximately 490 ng of total RNA. TCRdb trimmed public reads at Q25 via fastp, called clones via MiXCR and kept in-frame beta chains. A single entry per CDR3 protein holds the most common genes and DNA from its merged rows. This sample holds about 180,000 distinct CDR3 sequences; around 70% were observed only once. The ten largest clonotypes hold about 2.3% of the sample. The sample consisted of naive CD4+ and CD8+ T cells sorted from blood, pooled from several donors. What this sample's cell subset or site label stands for: FACS-sorted naive CD4+ (CD45RO-CD45RA+) and naive CD8+ (CD45RA+CD27bright) T cells. The receptors were gathered from a pool of human donors in good health; the sample pools cells from several healthy donors.

The J gene is TRBJ2-1, the V gene TRBV5-1, with 7 bases aligning to TRBD2. The CDR3 is made up of 16 amino acids. V trimming: 3 bases; J trimming: 7 bases; junction bases outside the gene matches: 13. Germline CDR1 is SGHRS and CDR2 is YFSETQ. CDR3 amino acids: CASSWEGPSTRNEQFF. The CDR3, as DNA: TGCGCCAGCAGCTGGGAGGGCCCCTCCACGAGGAATGAGCAGTTCTTC.

This chain links TRBV19 with TRBJ2-7; D is perhaps TRBD2 (6 bases). Germline values: CDR1 LNHDA, CDR2 SQIVND (reference sequence). Trimming cost V 3 bases and J 7 bases, with 13 bases left between them. CDR3 size: 13 residues. In DNA, the CDR3 is TGTGCCAGTAGTATCGATTCGGGGACTGAGCAGTACTTC. Residues: CASSIDSGTEQYF.

The rearrangement uses TRBV30 and TRBJ2-7; 8 positions agree with TRBD2. Germline CDR1 is GTSNPN and CDR2 is SVGIG (reference sequence). V shed 0 bases and J 4 bases; nucleotides not matched to a gene: 5. This CDR3 is built from 14 residues. The CDR3 loop is CAWSVPSGSYEQYF. As DNA, the CDR3 is TGTGCCTGGAGTGTACCCAGCGGGAGTTACGAGCAGTACTTC.

This sequence joins TRBV29-1 and TRBJ1-5, with D possibly being TRBD1 (5 bases). V dropped 6 bases and J dropped 4 bases, with 10 bases sitting between them. Germline V gene sequence: CDR1 SQVTM, CDR2 ANQGSEA. CDR3 length equals 12 residues. The CDR3 protein is CSVNTGNQPQHF. The CDR3 DNA reads TGCAGCGTAAATACAGGAAATCAGCCCCAGCATTTT.

V gene TRBV5-1 combines with J gene TRBJ1-6; the D is unclear. Trimming removed 0 bases at V and 7 bases at J, with 11 bases between. This CDR3 region has 15 residues. CDR1 SGHRS and CDR2 YFSETQ come from the germline V gene. The CDR3 loop reads CASSLAGKTNSPLHF. The CDR3 DNA follows: TGCGCCAGCAGCTTGGCCGGGAAGACAAATTCACCCCTCCACTTT. The whole variable domain, filled in from reference TRBV5-1 and TRBJ1-6, reads KAGVTQTPRYLIKTRGQQVTLSCSPISGHRSVSWYQQTPGQGLQFLFEYFSETQRNKGNFPGRFSGRQFSNSRSEMNVSTLELGDSALYLCASSLAGKTNSPLHFGNGTRLTVT.

The chain carries TRBV30 and TRBJ2-7; D assignment may be TRBD1 or TRBD2 (5 bases each). Germline V gene data show CDR1 as GTSNPN and CDR2 as SVGIG (reference sequence). The CDR3 loop spans 15 amino acids. With 3 bases removed from V and 3 bases from J, the gap between germline ends came to 18 bases. The CDR3 DNA is TGTGCCTGGAGGGACGGGACCGCTTTTTTCTACGAGCAGTACTTC. This codes for CAWRDGTAFFYEQYF. Looking up the rest from reference TRBV30 and TRBJ2-7 gives the full variable domain: SQTIHQWPATLVQPVGSPLSLECTVEGTSNPNLYWYRQAAGRGLQLLFYSVGIGQISSEVPQNLSASRPQDRQFILSSKKLLLSDSGFYLCAWRDGTAFFYEQYFGPGTRLTVT.

This sequence joins TRBV7-6 and TRBJ2-1, with 7 bases matching TRBD2. The CDR3 totals 16 residues. In germline, CDR1 is SGHVS, CDR2 FNYEAQ. Losses at the gene ends were 3 bases for V and 1 base for J; bases not matched to a gene: 6. CDR3 sequence: CASSFSTGGSYNEQFF. CDR3 coding DNA: TGTGCCAGCAGCTTTTCCACGGGAGGTTCCTACAATGAGCAGTTCTTC.

The chain has TRBV20-1 and TRBJ1-4; possible D gene TRBD1, 6 bases. Trimming took 5 bases from V and 7 from J, leaving 20 bases between them. The V gene's germline CDR1 is DFQATT and CDR2 SNEGSKA (reference sequence). The CDR3 is 15 residues long. The chain's CDR3 is CSARRPGASGEKLFF. The CDR3 region has the DNA TGCAGTGCTCGTCGCCCGGGGGCGTCCGGTGAAAAACTGTTTTTT.

The chain carries TRBV6-5 and TRBJ2-7; TRBD1 is a possible D gene (6 bases). In germline, CDR1 is MNHEY, CDR2 SVGAGI. The CDR3 has 16 residues. The V end lost 5 bases, the J end lost 3 bases, and 20 bases lay between the germline ends. CDR3 sequence: CASSKLGGQTFYEQYF. The DNA for the CDR3 is TGTGCCAGCAGTAAGTTAGGAGGACAGACATTCTACGAGCAGTACTTC.

This chain links TRBV20-1 with TRBJ2-3, with D uncertain. Germline loops: CDR1 DFQATT, CDR2 SNEGSKA (reference sequence). The CDR3 consists of 12 residues. The V gene lost 6 bases and the J gene lost 7 bases, with 14 bases spanning the gap. The CDR3 is CSAPTPSYTQYF. For the CDR3, the DNA is TGCAGTGCCCCGACACCGTCCTATACGCAGTATTTT.

The V gene is TRBV29-1, the J gene TRBJ1-1, with D tentatively TRBD1 (5 bases). Germline V gives CDR1 SQVTM, CDR2 ANQGSEA. This CDR3 is 13 amino acids long. V was pared by 3 bases and J by 2 bases, with 10 bases between. CDR3 sequence reads: CSVDREGNTEAFF. Here the CDR3 DNA reads TGCAGCGTTGACAGGGAGGGAAACACTGAAGCTTTCTTT.

This chain links TRBV19 with TRBJ1-1; the D is unclear. The V gene lost 2 bases and the J gene lost 1 base, with 8 bases spanning the gap. The germline V gene has CDR1 LNHDA and CDR2 SQIVND (reference sequence). The CDR3 runs to 14 residues. The CDR3 loop reads CASSIMGKNTEAFF. For the CDR3, the DNA is TGTGCCAGTAGTATAATGGGGAAGAACACTGAAGCTTTCTTT.

The chain combines TRBV5-1 with TRBJ1-1; D gene ambiguous. Germline V gene sequence: CDR1 SGHRS, CDR2 YFSETQ. Trimming left V 5 bases short and J 0 bases short, with 5 bases between. This CDR3 is 12 amino acids long. Here the CDR3 reads CASSLMNTEAFF. The CDR3 DNA reads as TGCGCCAGCAGTCTCATGAACACTGAAGCTTTCTTT.

V usage is TRBV19 and J usage is TRBJ1-1; 7 bases line up with TRBD1. Germline V CDR1 and CDR2: LNHDA, SQIVND (reference sequence). The CDR3 has 14 amino acids. V trimming: 5 bases; J trimming: 2 bases; junction bases outside the gene matches: 5. The CDR3 loop is CASSFRQGNTEAFF. Here the CDR3 DNA reads TGTGCCAGTAGTTTCCGACAGGGAAACACTGAAGCTTTCTTT.

CDR3 sequence reads: CASSLVWQNTEAFF. In DNA form, the CDR3 reads TGTGCCAGCAGCTTGGTGTGGCAGAACACTGAAGCTTTCTTT. V is TRBV5-6 and J is TRBJ1-1; D gene unclear. V was pared by 0 bases and J by 1 base, with 7 bases between. The CDR3 contains 14 residues. Germline V lookup: CDR1 SGHDT, CDR2 YYEEEE.

The chain couples TRBV29-1 to TRBJ2-7; 7 bases agree with TRBD1. In germline, CDR1 is SQVTM, CDR2 ANQGSEA. CDR3 length equals 13 residues. V dropped 3 bases and J dropped 2; count of bases not matched to a gene: 4. The DNA of the CDR3 is TGCAGCGTTGAGTCGGACAGGACCTACGAGCAGTACTTC. Translation: CSVESDRTYEQYF.

The chain links TRBV10-3 to TRBJ2-5; 7 nucleotides align to TRBD2. The CDR3 totals 14 residues. Germline CDR1 and CDR2: ENHRY and SYGVKD. J was trimmed by 0 bases and V by 2 bases; bases with no gene match: 0. The DNA for the CDR3 is TGTGCCATCAGTGAGCTAGCGGACCAAGAGACCCAGTACTTC. As protein: CAISELADQETQYF.

This chain joins TRBV5-1 and TRBJ1-1, with 8 bases that match TRBD1. Germline V gene lookup returns CDR1 SGHRS and CDR2 YFSETQ. The CDR3 extends over 13 amino acids. The ends lost 9 bases at V and 4 bases at J; junction bases unmatched: 8. CDR3 sequence (DNA): TGCGCCACCGCCGTCACAGGGGGCACTGAAGCTTTCTTT. Translated: CATAVTGGTEAFF.

This sequence joins TRBV2 and TRBJ2-7; maybe TRBD1 (6 bases). The germline V and J ends were trimmed by 5 bases and 3 bases, with 14 bases remaining between them. CDR1 SNHLY and CDR2 FYNNEI come from the germline V gene. The CDR3 is made up of 14 amino acids. The CDR3 here is CASSTQGTIYEQYF. The CDR3 region has the DNA TGTGCCAGCAGTACACAGGGTACTATCTACGAGCAGTACTTC.

The J gene is TRBJ2-3, the V gene TRBV7-9; 7 nucleotides agree with TRBD2. Unmatched junction bases numbered 6, after V lost 1 base and J lost 2 bases. The germline CDR1 and CDR2 sequences are SEHNR and FQNEAQ (reference sequence). This CDR3 has 16 amino acids. This CDR3 is CASSLDASGLTDTQYF. In DNA, the CDR3 is TGTGCCAGCAGCTTAGACGCTAGCGGCCTCACAGATACGCAGTATTTT.

In the case of this clonotype: At one of its ends the junction is not consistent with the germline gene, which may arise from a read error. The chain employs TRBV5-1 and TRBJ1-1; 9 bases are a match to TRBD1. CDR1 and CDR2 (germline): SGHRS, YFSETQ. There are 15 residues in the CDR3. The CDR3: CASSPTGGLVTEAFF. DNA of the CDR3: TGTGCCAGCAGCCCTACAGGGGGCCTAGTGACTGAAGCTTTCTTT.

Only a few counts were recorded for this clonotype. The chain is built from TRBV4-3 and TRBJ2-1; no clear D. The CDR3 covers 18 residues. The ends were cut back, 0 bases at V and 5 bases at J, with 20 bases in the middle. Germline values: CDR1 LGHNA, CDR2 YSLEER. The CDR3 spells CASSQDLIGRKTHNEQFF. CDR3 in DNA: TGCGCCAGCAGCCAAGATCTCATTGGGCGCAAAACCCACAATGAGCAGTTCTTC.

This chain connects TRBV19 to TRBJ2-7; D is ambiguous. V lost 4 bases and J 3 bases, leaving 10 bases between the germline ends. The CDR3 has 13 residues. CDR1 LNHDA and CDR2 SQIVND come from the germline V gene (reference sequence). CDR3 sequence (DNA): TGTGCCAGTAGTAGCAAAACAGTCTACGAGCAGTACTTC. As protein: CASSSKTVYEQYF.

This clonotype has just a few counts. The chain is built from TRBV6-6 and TRBJ2-7; TRBD2 is a possible D gene (5 bases). Deletions cut 0 bases from V and 4 bases from J, with 7 bases between. This CDR3 region has 13 residues. CDR1 is MNHNY, CDR2 SVGAGI, per germline (reference sequence). The CDR3 sequence: CASSYSAVYEQYF. For the CDR3, the DNA is TGTGCCAGCAGTTACTCAGCGGTATACGAGCAGTACTTC.

The chain combines TRBV6-5 with TRBJ2-5; D ambiguous. V was trimmed by 0 bases and J by 2 bases, leaving 7 bases between them. The CDR3 is 14 amino acids. CDR1 and CDR2 (germline): MNHEY, SVGAGI. The CDR3 bases are TGTGCCAGCAGTTACTCGAGACGGCAAGAGACCCAGTACTTC. This translates into CASSYSRRQETQYF.

V usage is TRBV29-1 and J usage is TRBJ1-1; D is unresolved. V lost 0 bases, J lost 1 base, and 6 bases lay in between. Germline V gives CDR1 SQVTM, CDR2 ANQGSEA. This CDR3 region has 13 residues. The CDR3 nucleotides are TGCAGCGTTGAAGATCTCCAGAACACTGAAGCTTTCTTT. Translation gives CSVEDLQNTEAFF.

The V gene is TRBV4-3, the J gene TRBJ1-1; D unclear. CDR1 is LGHNA, CDR2 YSLEER, per germline. This CDR3 spans 13 amino acids. The V end was cut by 0 bases, the J end by 5 bases, with 7 bases between. CDR3 protein: CASSQDGETEAFF. The CDR3 DNA reads TGCGCCAGCAGCCAAGACGGGGAGACTGAAGCTTTCTTT.

This rearrangement joins TRBV19 to TRBJ1-2; D remains ambiguous. CDR3 length: 17 amino acids. CDR1 LNHDA and CDR2 SQIVND come from the germline V gene (reference sequence). The V and J ends lost 6 bases and 7 bases respectively, with 27 bases between them. In DNA, the CDR3 is TGTGCCAGTAGATACACCGGACGTTCGCCGGGTTCCGGTGGCTACACCTTC. Its translation: CASRYTGRSPGSGGYTF.

This chain joins TRBV13 and TRBJ2-7, with 10 bases that match TRBD2. The V gene end was trimmed by 3 bases and the J gene end by 6 bases; junction bases not matched to a gene: 5. Looked up from germline, CDR1 is PRHDT and CDR2 is FYEKMQ (reference sequence). The CDR3 loop spans 14 amino acids. CDR3 sequence (DNA): TGTGCCAGCAGCTTGGCTAGCGGGAGCCTCGAGCAGTACTTC. It translates to CASSLASGSLEQYF. Combining the CDR3 with reference TRBV13 and TRBJ2-7 gives the whole variable domain AAGVIQSPRHLIKEKRETATLKCYPIPRHDTVYWYQQGPGQDPQFLISFYEKMQSDKGSIPDRFSAQQFSDYHSELNMSSLELGDSALYFCASSLASGSLEQYFGPGTRLTVT.